The clone carrying this TCR beta chain occurred many times. The antigen remains undetermined. Samples came from axillary lymph nodes draining the breast cancer. The sample is drawn from a study of breast tumors, draining lymph nodes, adjacent tissues. Study-level points and caveats: Tumor TCR diversity was below lymph nodes but above nontumor tissue. The lymph node origin of tumor T cells was framed as consistent with a hypothesis, not demonstrated.

J was trimmed by 3 bases and V by 3 bases; bases with no gene match: 7. The germline gives CDR1 MGHRA, CDR2 YSYEKL. This CDR3 comprises 16 residues. TCRdb independently ran MiXCR on the multiplex PCR reads; one entry per CDR3 protein. The sample carries about 230,000 distinct CDR3 sequences, about a third recorded once. This clonotype originated in a female donor with breast cancer. Some clones in this sample may be carry-over from other donors' samples. The chain is built from TRBV4-1 and TRBJ2-1; 8 nucleotides line up with TRBD2. The sample was axillary lymph node tissue. For the CDR3, the DNA is TGCGCCAGCAGCCACCCTCCGGGACTAGACTACAATGAGCAGTTCTTC. Protein sequence: CASSHPPGLDYNEQFF.